The sample holds one count of the clone carrying this T cell receptor (beta chain). The repertoire was sequenced with immunoSEQ multiplex PCR; TCRdb's copy has only in-frame clones and lacks some. The table lists roughly 250,000 clones, around 87% of them singletons. The sample comes from a study of blood T cell repertoires in COVID-19. This CDR3 is 13 amino acids long. CDR1 MNHEY and CDR2 SVGAGI come from the germline V gene. The ends were cut back, 8 bases at V and 4 bases at J, with 15 bases in the middle. Participants' reported clinical history set cohort assignment. The genes are TRBV6-5 and TRBJ2-7, with D maybe TRBD1 (6 bases). The specimen was PBMCs or T cells enriched from blood (not recorded which). This TCR was sampled from a woman aged 18 to 35 who had recovered from COVID-19. CDR3 sequence reads: CASHTAGVYEQYF. CDR3 DNA sequence: TGTGCCAGCCATACGGCAGGGGTTTACGAGCAGTACTTC.